This TCR beta chain originates from a study of beta chain features in type 1 diabetes. Germline V gene sequence: CDR1 SEHNR, CDR2 FQNEAQ (reference sequence). This CDR3 region has 18 residues. V was clipped by 2 bases and J by 0 bases, with 18 bases between them. General study findings and limits: Reduced insertions and increased deletions marked VDJ junctions in type 1 diabetes patients.

All of the isolated RNA was reverse transcribed, so expressed TCRB transcripts were sequenced. Repertoires were generated with immunoSEQ multiplex PCR, while TCRdb's copy carries only in-frame clones and drops some. The data contain approximately 470,000 clones, 30% of them singletons. The table lists this clone with a few counts. Its antigen remains unknown. The TCR comes from a man aged 18 to 29 in good health. This chain connects TRBV7-9 to TRBJ2-3, with D possibly TRBD2 on 5 matching bases. The sample consisted of naive CD4+ T cells from blood. CDR3 DNA sequence: TGTGCCAGCAGCTTACTCGGAGGACTTTCCCGAAGCACAGATACGCAGTATTTT. Translation gives CASSLLGGLSRSTDTQYF.